This entry is about one TCR beta chain. The antigen it recognizes is unknown. No qualities accompany the bases; no much larger clone lies one base away. The library was prepared using the immunoSEQ multiplex PCR assay. TCRdb mirrors the immuneACCESS table, restricted to in-frame sequences. Some clones are absent from its copies; in checked studies, under half trace to an unresolved V gene, and the reason for the others is unknown. The sample yields more than 40,000 clones; roughly 84% were counted once. 6% to 8% of the sample is taken by the ten largest. The study tested focal radiation therapy combined with CTLA-4 blockade (ipilimumab) in patients with chemo-refractory metastatic non-small-cell lung cancer. These data originate in a study of radiotherapy plus CTLA-4 blockade in lung cancer (dated 2018 in TCRdb). Some background on the complete study: Objective responses occurred in around 19% of enrolled patients, and 30% to 35% achieved disease control. Summary of the overall study and its limitations: The strongest predictors of response were reported to be early dynamic shifts in blood T cell clones along with a rise in serum interferon-beta following radiation. After treatment with radiotherapy and ipilimumab, TCR clones that came from tumors expanded in the peripheral blood.

CDR1 and CDR2 are read off the germline V gene (reference sequence) as MNHEY and SMNVEV. From the cysteine up to the phenylalanine, the CDR3 has a length of 15 residues. Just the 45-base CDR3 DNA is kept, in frame starting at base 1. The germline V and J ends show losses of 2 bases and 4 bases respectively, and no gene match explains 0 bases of the junction. The sequence was collected from a human donor with non-small cell lung cancer whose response to radiotherapy plus ipilimumab could not be evaluated. This sample comprised peripheral blood, obtained from a patient treated with radiotherapy plus ipilimumab. The rearrangement joined TRBV27 to TRBJ2-1, with 12 bases in between that match TRBD2. The DNA is as follows: TGTGCCAGCAGTTTAGGGACTAGCGGGTACAATGAGCAGTTCTTC. Its coded protein is CASSLGTSGYNEQFF.